The clone carrying this T cell receptor (beta chain) was recorded a few times. The sample originates from a study of regulatory T cells in long-lasting Graves disease. Time point of the sample: newly diagnosed GD, antithyroid drugs for less than 3 months. Construction of the TCR library relied on RNA isolated from PBMCs. To make TCR beta libraries, researchers used iRepertoire HTBI primers and Arm-PCR of CDR3 regions. In the original analysis: The study identified roughly 59 TRBV and 13 to 15 TRBJ segments across samples. TCRdb reanalysed the multiplex PCR reads using MiXCR and keeps one entry per CDR3 protein. TCRdb's processing, not the authors', yielded these V and J calls. The table lists about 310,000 distinct CDR3 sequences, about a sixth of them singletons, with about 40% in the top ten. Germline lookup yields CDR1 SGHTA and CDR2 FQGNSA. V was pared by 0 bases and J by 7 bases, with 8 bases of the junction left unmatched. The CDR3 covers 16 residues.

This TCR came from a female donor with Graves disease. The V call is TRBV7-2, the J call TRBJ2-3; 9 nucleotides align to TRBD2. The sequences come from peripheral blood mononuclear cells (PBMCs), collected at new diagnosis, from a patient treated with antithyroid drugs. The chain's CDR3 is CASSLASREGRYTQYF. CDR3 DNA sequence: TGTGCCAGCAGCTTAGCATCGCGGGAGGGCCGATATACGCAGTATTTT.